The source of this TCR beta chain is a study of CD4+ T cells in melanoma. Study results and limitations: Neoantigen-specific CD4+ T cells in melanoma reportedly had diverse differentiation states. CD8+ T cell, macrophage and B cell function reportedly correlated with neoantigen-specific CD4+ T cells.

As to this clone: The antigen is undetermined.

The CDR3 length is 15 residues. The germline V gene encodes CDR1 SGHTS and CDR2 YDEGEE. Trimming at V came to 7 bases and at J to 0 bases, leaving 5 bases not matched to a gene. TCRdb's copy holds only in-frame clones and misses some; the assay was immunoSEQ multiplex PCR. The sample yields some 15,000 clones, around four fifths seen once. The sequencing sample was made of cells from a culture (not recorded whether cultured in vitro). The V call is TRBV5-8, the J call TRBJ2-4; TRBD1 agrees at 9 bases. The receptor was derived from a human donor with melanoma. The CDR3 DNA follows: TGTGCCAGCGGGACAGGGCGACTAGCCAAAAACATTCAGTACTTC. Its translation: CASGTGRLAKNIQYF.